This T cell receptor beta chain came from a study of blood T cell repertoires in COVID-19. In the study overall: There were acute and convalescent COVID-19 samples, and they came from the United States, Italy and Spain. The cDNA or gDNA used as material had been derived from T cells, B-cell-depleted T cells, or PBMCs.

The V end lost 3 bases, the J end lost 1 base, and 9 bases lay between the germline ends. CDR3 size: 14 residues. Germline V gene sequence: CDR1 SGHTA, CDR2 FQGNSA. Authors' methods: Reference gene primers were amplified, and this amplification served to estimate nucleated cell counts. Sequencing used immunoSEQ multiplex PCR; TCRdb keeps in-frame clones, though not all of them. The V and J calls and clone size come from that table; D and trimming were worked out from the DNA. Counted here are 150,000 to 200,000 clones, 75% to 80% occurring once; the ten biggest clones make up approximately 14%. Sequences were obtained from peripheral blood. The rearrangement uses TRBV7-2 and TRBJ2-5; tentative D call: TRBD2 (6 bases). The clonotype originates from a woman of 80 years or more with acute or convalescent COVID-19. CDR3 amino acids: CASSFSGGQETQYF. CDR3 nucleotides: TGTGCCAGCAGCTTTTCCGGGGGCCAAGAGACCCAGTACTTC.